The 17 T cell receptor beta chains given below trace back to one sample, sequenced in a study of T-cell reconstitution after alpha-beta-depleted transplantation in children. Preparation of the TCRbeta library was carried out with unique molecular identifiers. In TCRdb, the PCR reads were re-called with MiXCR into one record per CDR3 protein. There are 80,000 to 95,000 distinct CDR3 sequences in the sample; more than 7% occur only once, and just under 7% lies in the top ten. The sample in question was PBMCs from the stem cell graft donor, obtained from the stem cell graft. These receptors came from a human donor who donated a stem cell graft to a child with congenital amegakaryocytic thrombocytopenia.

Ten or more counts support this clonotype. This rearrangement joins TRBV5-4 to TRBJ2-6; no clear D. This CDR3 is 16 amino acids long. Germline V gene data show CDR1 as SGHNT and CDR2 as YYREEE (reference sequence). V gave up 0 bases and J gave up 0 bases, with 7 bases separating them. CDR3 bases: TGTGCCAGCAGCTTGGCCTCCGCCTCTGGGGCCAACGTCCTGACTTTC. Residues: CASSLASASGANVLTF.

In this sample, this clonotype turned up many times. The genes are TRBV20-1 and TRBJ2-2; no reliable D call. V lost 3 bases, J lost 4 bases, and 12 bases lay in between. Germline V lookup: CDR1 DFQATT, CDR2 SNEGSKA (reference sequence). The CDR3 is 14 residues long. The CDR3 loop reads CSARTTSGTGELFF. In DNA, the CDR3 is TGCAGTGCTAGGACCACATCGGGCACCGGGGAGCTGTTTTTT.

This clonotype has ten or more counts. This CDR3 reads CSARDGGLRGEKLFF. The CDR3 DNA sequence: TGCAGTGCTAGAGACGGAGGGCTCAGAGGGGAAAAACTGTTTTTT. The rearrangement links TRBV20-1 to TRBJ1-4; no firm D call. The CDR3 covers 15 residues. V lost 0 bases and J 8 bases, leaving 16 bases between the germline ends. CDR1 is DFQATT and CDR2 is SNEGSKA in the germline V gene (reference sequence).

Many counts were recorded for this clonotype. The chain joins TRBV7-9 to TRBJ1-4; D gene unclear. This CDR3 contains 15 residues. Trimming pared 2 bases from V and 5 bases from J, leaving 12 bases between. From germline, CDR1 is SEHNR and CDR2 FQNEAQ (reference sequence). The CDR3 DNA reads TGTGCCAGCAGCTTAACCGGCCCCAGGAATGAAAAACTGTTTTTT. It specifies CASSLTGPRNEKLFF.

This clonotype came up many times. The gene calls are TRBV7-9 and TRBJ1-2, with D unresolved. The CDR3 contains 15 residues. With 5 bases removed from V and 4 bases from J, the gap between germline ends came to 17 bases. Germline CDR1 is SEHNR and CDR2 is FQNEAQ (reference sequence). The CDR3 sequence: CASSPLSGTVYGYTF. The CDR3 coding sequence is TGTGCCAGCAGCCCCCTATCGGGCACGGTCTATGGCTACACCTTC.

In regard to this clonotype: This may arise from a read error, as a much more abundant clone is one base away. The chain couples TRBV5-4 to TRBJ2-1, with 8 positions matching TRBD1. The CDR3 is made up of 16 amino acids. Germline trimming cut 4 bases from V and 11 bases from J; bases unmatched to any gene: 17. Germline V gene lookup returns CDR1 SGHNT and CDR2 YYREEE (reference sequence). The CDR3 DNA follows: TGTGCCAGCAGCCGTCCCGACAGGGGAAAGTACGATCAGCAGTTCTTC. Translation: CASSRPDRGKYDQQFF.

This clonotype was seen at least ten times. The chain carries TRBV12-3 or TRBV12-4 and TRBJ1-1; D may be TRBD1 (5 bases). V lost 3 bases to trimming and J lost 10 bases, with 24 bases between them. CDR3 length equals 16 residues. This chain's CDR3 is CASSLWGHGTGRLAFF. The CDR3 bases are TGTGCCAGCAGTTTGTGGGGCCATGGTACAGGACGGCTAGCTTTCTTT.

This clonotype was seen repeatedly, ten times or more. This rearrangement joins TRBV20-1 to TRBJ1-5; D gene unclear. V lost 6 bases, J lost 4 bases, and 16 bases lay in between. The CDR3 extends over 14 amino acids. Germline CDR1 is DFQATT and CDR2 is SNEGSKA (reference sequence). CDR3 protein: CSARALVTNQPQHF. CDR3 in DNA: TGCAGTGCCCGGGCCCTGGTTACTAATCAGCCCCAGCATTTT.

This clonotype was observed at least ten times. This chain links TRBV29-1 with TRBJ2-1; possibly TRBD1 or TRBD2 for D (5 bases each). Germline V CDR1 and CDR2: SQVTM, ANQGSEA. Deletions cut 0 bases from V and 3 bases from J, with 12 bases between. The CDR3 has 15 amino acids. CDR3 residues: CSVEDPWGYYNEQFF. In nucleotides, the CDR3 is TGCAGCGTTGAAGATCCATGGGGGTACTACAATGAGCAGTTCTTC.

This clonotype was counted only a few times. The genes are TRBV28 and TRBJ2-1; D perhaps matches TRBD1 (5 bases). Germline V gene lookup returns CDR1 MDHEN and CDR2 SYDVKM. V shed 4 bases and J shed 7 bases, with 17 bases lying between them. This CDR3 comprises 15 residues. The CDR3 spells CASSSRAITPNEQFF. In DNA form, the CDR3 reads TGTGCCAGCAGTTCCAGGGCCATAACCCCAAATGAGCAGTTCTTC.

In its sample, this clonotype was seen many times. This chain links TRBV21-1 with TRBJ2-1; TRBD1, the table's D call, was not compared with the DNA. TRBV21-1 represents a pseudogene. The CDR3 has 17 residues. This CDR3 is CASSLSGTFYWDNEQFF. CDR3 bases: TGTGCCAGCAGCCTATCCGGGACATTTTACTGGGACAATGAGCAGTTCTTC.

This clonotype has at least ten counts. Here the CDR3 DNA reads TGCGCCAGCAGCTGGGCCTCCGGGAGCTCCTACGAGCAGTACTTC. Translation: CASSWASGSSYEQYF. V usage is TRBV5-1 and J usage is TRBJ2-7, with a weak D call TRBD2 (6 bases). This CDR3 has 15 amino acids. CDR1 and CDR2 from the germline V gene are SGHRS and YFSETQ. V was clipped by 3 bases and J by 0 bases, with 13 bases between them.

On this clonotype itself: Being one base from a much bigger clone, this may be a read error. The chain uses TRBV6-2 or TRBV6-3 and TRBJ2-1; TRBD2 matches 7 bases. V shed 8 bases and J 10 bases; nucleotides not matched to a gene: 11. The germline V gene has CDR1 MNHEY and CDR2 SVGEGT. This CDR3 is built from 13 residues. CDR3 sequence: CASGSSGVREQFF. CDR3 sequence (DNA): TGTGCCAGCGGTTCTAGCGGAGTTCGAGAGCAGTTCTTC.

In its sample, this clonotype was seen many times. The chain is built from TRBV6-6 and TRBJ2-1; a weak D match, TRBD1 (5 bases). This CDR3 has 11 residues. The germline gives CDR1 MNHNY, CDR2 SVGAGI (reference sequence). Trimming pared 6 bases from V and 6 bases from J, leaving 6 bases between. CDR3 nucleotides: TGTGCCAGCAGAACAGGCAATGAGCAGTTCTTC. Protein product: CASRTGNEQFF.

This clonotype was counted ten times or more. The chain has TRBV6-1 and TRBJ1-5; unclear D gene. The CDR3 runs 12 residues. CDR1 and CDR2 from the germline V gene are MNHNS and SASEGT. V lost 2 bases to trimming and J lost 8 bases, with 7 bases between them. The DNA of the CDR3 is TGTGCCAGCAGTGAAACCCACGAGCCCCAGCATTTT. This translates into CASSETHEPQHF.

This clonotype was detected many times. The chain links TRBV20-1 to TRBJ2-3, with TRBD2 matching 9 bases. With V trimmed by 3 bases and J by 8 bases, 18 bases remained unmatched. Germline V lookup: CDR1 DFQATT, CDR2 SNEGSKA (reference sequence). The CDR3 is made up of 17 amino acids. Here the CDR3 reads CSARGVSSGTLSGTQYF. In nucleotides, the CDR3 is TGCAGTGCTAGGGGGGTGTCTAGCGGGACCCTAAGTGGTACGCAGTATTTT.

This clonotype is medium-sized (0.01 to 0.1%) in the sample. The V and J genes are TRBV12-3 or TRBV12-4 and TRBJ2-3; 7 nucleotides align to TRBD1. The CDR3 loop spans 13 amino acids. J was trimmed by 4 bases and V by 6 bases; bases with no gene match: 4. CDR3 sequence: CASRQDRADTQYF. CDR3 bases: TGTGCCAGCAGGCAAGACAGGGCAGATACGCAGTATTTT.